The clone carrying this T cell receptor (beta chain) appeared once. Its target is unknown. This sample was included in a study of T cell clonotyping in hematopoietic cell transplantation. Whole-study findings and limits: At the given depth, recipient repertoires were over 95% de novo clonotypes. Pathologically expanded recipient clonotypes increased progressively from day 30 to day 180 as diversity fell.

The CDR3 contains 13 residues. V shed 8 bases and J shed 7 bases, with 15 bases lying between them. Germline lookup yields CDR1 MNHEY and CDR2 SVGAGI. Profiled with immunoSEQ multiplex PCR; TCRdb holds only in-frame clones, not every one. The sample has 35,000 to 50,000 clones, 95% seen once. The sequence came from a man aged 30 to 39 in good health. Some clones in this sample may be carry-over from other donors' samples. V is TRBV6-5 and J is TRBJ1-5; perhaps TRBD1 as D (6 bases). The sequenced sample consisted of peripheral blood mononuclear cells. In DNA, the CDR3 is TGTGCCAGCGCCCGGGGGCAGGGGCAGCCCCAGCATTTT. Amino acid sequence: CASARGQGQPQHF.